Below, one TCR beta chain is given with its context. Antigen: not known. Trimming left V 1 base short and J 2 bases short, with 8 bases between. This CDR3 region has 14 residues. Germline V CDR1 and CDR2: SGHTA, FQGNSA. Profiling relied on immunoSEQ multiplex PCR, and the TCRdb table lists in-frame clones only, not all of them. The table lists a few hundred thousand clones, approximately 70% of them singletons. The record originates from a study of shared clonotypes between healthy human individuals. Findings and caveats of the study: Several donors had 5% to 6.5% of their naive CD4 clonotypes in common.

The chain couples TRBV7-2 to TRBJ1-1; D ambiguous. Sequenced material: memory CD4+ T cells sorted from blood. This sample's subset: CD45RA-negative fraction. The source of this sequence is a man younger than 40 in good health. This CDR3 is CASSLDSGNTEAFF. CDR3 bases: TGTGCCAGCAGCTTAGATTCCGGTAACACTGAAGCTTTCTTT.